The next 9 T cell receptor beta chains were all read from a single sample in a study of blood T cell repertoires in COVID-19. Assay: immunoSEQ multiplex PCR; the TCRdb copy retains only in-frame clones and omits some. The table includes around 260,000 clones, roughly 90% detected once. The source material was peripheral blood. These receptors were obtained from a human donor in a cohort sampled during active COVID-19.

The CDR3 loop is CASTHLDTLNTEAFF. DNA of the CDR3: TGTGCCAGTACCCATCTCGACACATTGAACACTGAAGCTTTCTTT. This chain uses TRBV19 with TRBJ1-1, with no clear D. Germline V gene data show CDR1 as LNHDA and CDR2 as SQIVND (reference sequence). The CDR3 spans 15 residues. Trimming removed 7 bases at V and 0 bases at J, with 15 bases between.

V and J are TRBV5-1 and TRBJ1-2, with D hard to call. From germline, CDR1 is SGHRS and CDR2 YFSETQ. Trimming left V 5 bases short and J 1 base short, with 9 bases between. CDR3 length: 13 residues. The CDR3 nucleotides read TGCGCCAGCAGGGAGGAGCTTAACTATGGCTACACCTTC. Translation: CASREELNYGYTF.

In DNA form, the CDR3 reads TGCAGTGCTAGTCCCTTGTCCGACAGGAGTAAGGAGCAGTACTTC. Its protein product is CSASPLSDRSKEQYF. This rearrangement joins TRBV20-1 to TRBJ2-7; D might be TRBD1 (6 bases). The V end lost 3 bases, the J end lost 7 bases, and 22 bases lay between the germline ends. CDR3 length: 15 amino acids. From germline, CDR1 is DFQATT and CDR2 SNEGSKA (reference sequence).

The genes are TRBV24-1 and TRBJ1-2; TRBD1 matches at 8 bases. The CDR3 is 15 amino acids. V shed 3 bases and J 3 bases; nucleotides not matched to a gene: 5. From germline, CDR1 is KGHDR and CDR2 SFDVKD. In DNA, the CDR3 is TGTGCCACCAGTGATCCTTCACAGGGGGACTATGGCTACACCTTC. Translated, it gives CATSDPSQGDYGYTF.

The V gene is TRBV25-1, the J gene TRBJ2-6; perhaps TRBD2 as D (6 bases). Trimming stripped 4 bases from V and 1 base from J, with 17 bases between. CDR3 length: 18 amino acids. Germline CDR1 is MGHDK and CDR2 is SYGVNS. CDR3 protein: CASSGLVREVSGANVLTF. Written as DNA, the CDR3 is TGTGCCAGCAGTGGTCTGGTCAGGGAGGTATCTGGGGCCAACGTCCTGACTTTC.

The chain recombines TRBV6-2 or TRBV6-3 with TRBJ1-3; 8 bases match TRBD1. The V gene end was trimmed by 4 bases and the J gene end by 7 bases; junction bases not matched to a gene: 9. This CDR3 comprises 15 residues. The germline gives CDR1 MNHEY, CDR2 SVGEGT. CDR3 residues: CASSFRGTGWNTIYF. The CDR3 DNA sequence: TGTGCCAGCAGTTTCCGAGGGACAGGTTGGAACACCATATATTTT.

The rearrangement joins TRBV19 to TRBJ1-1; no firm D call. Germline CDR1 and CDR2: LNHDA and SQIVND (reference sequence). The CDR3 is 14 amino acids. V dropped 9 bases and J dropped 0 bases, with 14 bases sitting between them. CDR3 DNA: TGTGCCAGCTCCTACTACGAATTGAACACTGAAGCTTTCTTT. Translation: CASSYYELNTEAFF.

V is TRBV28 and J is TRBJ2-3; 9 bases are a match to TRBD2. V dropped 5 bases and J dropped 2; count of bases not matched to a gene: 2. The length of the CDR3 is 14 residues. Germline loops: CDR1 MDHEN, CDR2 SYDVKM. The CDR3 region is CASSLAGSTDTQYF. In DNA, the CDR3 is TGTGCCAGCAGTCTAGCGGGGTCCACAGATACGCAGTATTTT.

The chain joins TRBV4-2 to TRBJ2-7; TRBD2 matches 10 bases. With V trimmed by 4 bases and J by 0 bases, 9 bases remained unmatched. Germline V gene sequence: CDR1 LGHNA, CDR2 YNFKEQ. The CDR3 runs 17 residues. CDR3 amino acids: CASSLTNLAGDSYEQYF. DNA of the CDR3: TGTGCCAGCAGCCTCACGAATCTAGCGGGAGACTCCTACGAGCAGTACTTC.